This T cell receptor beta chain was documented in a study of shared clonotypes between healthy human individuals. Broader study findings: Roughly 5% of naive CD4 clonotypes were shared across several donors. Non-shared clonotypes showed lower generation probabilities than clonotypes common to all four donors. Naive subsets generally had larger estimated richness than memory subsets.

Sequencing used immunoSEQ multiplex PCR; TCRdb keeps in-frame clones, though not all of them. The table has 2 million to 3 million clones, around nine tenths seen once; the top ten hold around 0.14%. The CDR3 is 14 amino acids. V was pared by 0 bases and J by 6 bases, with 11 bases between. Regarding this clone: Its antigen is as yet unknown.

The TCR sequence derives from a man between 18 and 29 years old in good health. What was sequenced was naive CD4+ T cells sorted from blood. Regarding subset: CD45RA+ positively selected. The J gene is TRBJ2-3, the V gene TRBV5-3, with D perhaps matching TRBD1 (5 bases). TRBV5-3 is an ORF for which the function is uncertain. The DNA for the CDR3 is TGTGCCAGAAGCTTGGACAGGTTTGGGGATACGCAGTATTTT. Protein product: CARSLDRFGDTQYF.